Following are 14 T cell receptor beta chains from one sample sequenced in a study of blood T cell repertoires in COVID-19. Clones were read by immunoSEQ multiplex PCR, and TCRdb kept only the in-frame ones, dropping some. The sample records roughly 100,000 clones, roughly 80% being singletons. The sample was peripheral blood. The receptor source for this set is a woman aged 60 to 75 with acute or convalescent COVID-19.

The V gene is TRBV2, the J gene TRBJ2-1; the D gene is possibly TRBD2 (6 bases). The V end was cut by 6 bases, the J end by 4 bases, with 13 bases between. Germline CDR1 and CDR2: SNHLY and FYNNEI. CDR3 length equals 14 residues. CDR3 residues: CASRWGLVYNEQFF. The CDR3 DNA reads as TGTGCCAGCAGATGGGGACTGGTTTACAATGAGCAGTTCTTC. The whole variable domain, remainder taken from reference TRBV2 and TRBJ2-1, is EPEVTQTPSHQVTQMGQEVILRCVPISNHLYFYWYRQILGQKVEFLVSFYNNEISEKSEIFDDQFSVERPDGSNFTLKIRSTKLEDSAMYFCASRWGLVYNEQFFGPGTRLTVL.

CDR3 loop: CASSPGSLFTQEQYF. The CDR3 DNA is TGTGCCAGCAGCCCGGGATCCCTCTTTACTCAGGAGCAGTACTTC. V usage is TRBV27 and J usage is TRBJ2-7; weak D call: TRBD2 (5 bases). The length of the CDR3 is 15 residues. Trimming pared 6 bases from V and 7 bases from J, leaving 22 bases between. In germline, CDR1 is MNHEY, CDR2 SMNVEV (reference sequence).

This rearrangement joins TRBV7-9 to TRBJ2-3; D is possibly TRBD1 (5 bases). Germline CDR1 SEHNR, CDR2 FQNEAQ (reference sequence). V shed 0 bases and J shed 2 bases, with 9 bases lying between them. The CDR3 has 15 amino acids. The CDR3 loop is CASSLAWGPTDTQYF. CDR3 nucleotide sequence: TGTGCCAGCAGCTTAGCATGGGGCCCCACAGATACGCAGTATTTT.

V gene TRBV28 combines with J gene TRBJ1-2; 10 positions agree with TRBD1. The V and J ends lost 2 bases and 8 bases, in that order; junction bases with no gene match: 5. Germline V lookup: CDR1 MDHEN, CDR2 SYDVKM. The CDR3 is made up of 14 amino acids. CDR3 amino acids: CASSLKTGGRGYTF. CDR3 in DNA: TGTGCCAGCAGTTTAAAGACAGGGGGCCGGGGCTACACCTTC.

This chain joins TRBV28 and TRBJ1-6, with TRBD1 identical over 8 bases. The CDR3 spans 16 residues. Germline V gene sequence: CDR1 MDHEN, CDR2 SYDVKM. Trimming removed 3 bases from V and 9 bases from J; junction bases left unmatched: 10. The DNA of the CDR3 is TGTGCCAGCAGTTTTGTGGGGCAGGGGGCACGTTCACCCCTCCACTTT. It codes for CASSFVGQGARSPLHF. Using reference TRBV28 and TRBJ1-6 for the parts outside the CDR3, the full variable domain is DVKVTQSSRYLVKRTGEKVFLECVQDMDHENMFWYRQDPGLGLRLIYFSYDVKMKEKGDIPEGYSVSREKKERFSLILESASTNQTSMYLCASSFVGQGARSPLHFGNGTRLTVT.

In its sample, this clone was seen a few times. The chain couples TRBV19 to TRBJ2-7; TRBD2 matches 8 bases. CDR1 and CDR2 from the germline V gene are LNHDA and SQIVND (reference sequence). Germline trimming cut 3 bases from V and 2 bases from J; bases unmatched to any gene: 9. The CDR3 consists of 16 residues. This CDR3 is CASSIGPSGYTYEQYF. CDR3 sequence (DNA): TGTGCCAGTAGTATCGGCCCTAGCGGGTATACCTACGAGCAGTACTTC.

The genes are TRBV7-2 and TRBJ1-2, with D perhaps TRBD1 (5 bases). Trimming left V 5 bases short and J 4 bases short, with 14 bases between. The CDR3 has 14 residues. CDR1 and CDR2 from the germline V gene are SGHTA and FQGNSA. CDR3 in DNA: TGTGCCAGCAGCCCCGCCCGGGGGATCTATGGCTACACCTTC. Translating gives CASSPARGIYGYTF.

CDR3 nucleotides: TGCGCCAGCAGCTTGTCGGGACAGCAAGAGACCCAGTACTTC. Protein product: CASSLSGQQETQYF. The chain has TRBV5-1 and TRBJ2-5; 7 bases align to TRBD1. Per germline, CDR1 SGHRS and CDR2 YFSETQ. V was pared by 1 base and J by 2 bases, with 2 bases of the junction left unmatched. The CDR3 loop spans 14 amino acids.

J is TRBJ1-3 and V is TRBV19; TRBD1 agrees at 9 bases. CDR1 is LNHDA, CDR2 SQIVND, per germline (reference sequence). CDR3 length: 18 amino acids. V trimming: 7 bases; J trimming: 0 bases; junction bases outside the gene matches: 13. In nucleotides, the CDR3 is TGTGCCAGTACGGCACAGGGGGCGCGAAGCACCTCTGGAAACACCATATATTTT. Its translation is CASTAQGARSTSGNTIYF.

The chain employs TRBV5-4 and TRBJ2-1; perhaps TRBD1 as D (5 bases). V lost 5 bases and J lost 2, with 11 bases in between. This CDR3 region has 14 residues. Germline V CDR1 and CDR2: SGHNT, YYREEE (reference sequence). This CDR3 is CASSGAMAYNEQFF. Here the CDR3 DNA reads TGTGCCAGCAGTGGGGCTATGGCCTACAATGAGCAGTTCTTC.

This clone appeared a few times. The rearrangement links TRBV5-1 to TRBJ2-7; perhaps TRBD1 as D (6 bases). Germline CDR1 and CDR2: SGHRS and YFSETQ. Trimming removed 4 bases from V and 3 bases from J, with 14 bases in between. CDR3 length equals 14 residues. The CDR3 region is CASSRPGQNYEQYF. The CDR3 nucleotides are TGCGCCAGCAGCCGGCCGGGACAAAACTACGAGCAGTACTTC.

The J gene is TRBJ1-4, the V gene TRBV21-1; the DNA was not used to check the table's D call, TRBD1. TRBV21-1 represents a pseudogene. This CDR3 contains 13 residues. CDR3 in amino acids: CATPGAVYEKLFF. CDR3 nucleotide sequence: TGTGCCACCCCAGGGGCGGTATATGAAAAACTGTTTTTT.

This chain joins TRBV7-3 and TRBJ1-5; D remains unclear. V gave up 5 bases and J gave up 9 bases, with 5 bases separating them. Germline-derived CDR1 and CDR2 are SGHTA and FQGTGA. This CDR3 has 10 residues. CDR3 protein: CASSPGPQHF. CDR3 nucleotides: TGTGCCAGCAGCCCCGGGCCCCAGCATTTT.

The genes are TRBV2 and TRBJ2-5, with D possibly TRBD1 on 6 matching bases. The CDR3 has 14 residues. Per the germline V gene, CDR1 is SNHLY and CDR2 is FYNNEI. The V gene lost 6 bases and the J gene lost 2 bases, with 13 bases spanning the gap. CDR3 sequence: CASRPGHTQETQYF. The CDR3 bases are TGTGCCAGCAGGCCGGGACACACGCAAGAGACCCAGTACTTC.